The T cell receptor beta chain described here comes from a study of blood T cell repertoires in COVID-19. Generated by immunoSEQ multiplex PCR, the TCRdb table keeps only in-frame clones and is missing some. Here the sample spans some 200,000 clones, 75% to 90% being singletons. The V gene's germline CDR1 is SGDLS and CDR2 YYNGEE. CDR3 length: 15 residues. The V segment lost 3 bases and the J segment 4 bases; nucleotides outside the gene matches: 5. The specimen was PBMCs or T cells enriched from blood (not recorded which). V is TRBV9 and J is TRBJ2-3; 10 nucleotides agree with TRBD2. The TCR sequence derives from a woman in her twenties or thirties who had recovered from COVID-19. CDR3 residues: CASSASGGASDTQYF. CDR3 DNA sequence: TGTGCCAGCAGCGCGAGCGGGGGGGCGTCAGATACGCAGTATTTT.